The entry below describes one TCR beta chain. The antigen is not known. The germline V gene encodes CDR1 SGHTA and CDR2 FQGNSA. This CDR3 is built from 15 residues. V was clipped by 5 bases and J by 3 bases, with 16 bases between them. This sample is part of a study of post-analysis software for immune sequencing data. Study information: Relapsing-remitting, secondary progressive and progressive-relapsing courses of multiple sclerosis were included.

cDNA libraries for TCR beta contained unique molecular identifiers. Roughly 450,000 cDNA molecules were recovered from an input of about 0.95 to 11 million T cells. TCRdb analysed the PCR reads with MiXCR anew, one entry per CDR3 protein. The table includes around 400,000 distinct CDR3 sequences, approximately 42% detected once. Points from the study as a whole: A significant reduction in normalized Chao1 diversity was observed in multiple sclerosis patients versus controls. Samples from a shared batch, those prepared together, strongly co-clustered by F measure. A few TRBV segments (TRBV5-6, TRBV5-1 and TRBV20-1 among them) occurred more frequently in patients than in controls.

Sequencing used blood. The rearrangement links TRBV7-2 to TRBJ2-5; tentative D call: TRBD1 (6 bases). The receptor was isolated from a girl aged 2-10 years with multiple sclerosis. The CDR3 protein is CASSPSLTGEETQYF. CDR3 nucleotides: TGTGCCAGCAGCCCATCACTGACAGGAGAAGAGACCCAGTACTTC.